The T cell receptor beta chain described here comes from a study of T cells in Graves' hyperthyroidism and ophthalmopathy. General observations from the study: Most thyroid-expanded clonotypes above 0.001 were also found in blood. Ophthalmopathy got predicted by the model a median about 6.7 months before its onset.

In its sample, this clonotype was seen many times. The antigen remains unidentified. Per germline, CDR1 DFQATT and CDR2 SNEGSKA (reference sequence). Germline trimming cut 3 bases from V and 7 bases from J; bases unmatched to any gene: 5. CDR3 length: 14 residues. TCR beta CDR3 regions were amplified from RNA transcripts. TCR CDR3 underwent first-round RT-PCR with the HTBI primer set. One entry per CDR3 protein results from TCRdb running MiXCR on the multiplex PCR reads. Among about 640,000 distinct CDR3 sequences listed, 14% were seen once. Based on clinical symptoms, serum thyroxine and TRAb, thyroid ultrasound and orbital computed tomography, diagnoses were reached.

Sequenced input: blood. The receptor comes from a woman aged 45-59 years with Graves' ophthalmopathy. The chain recombines TRBV20-1 with TRBJ2-1; 11 bases map to TRBD2. The CDR3 DNA reads TGCAGTGCTAGTTCTAGCGGGAGGTTAAATGAGCAGTTCTTC. This gives the protein CSASSSGRLNEQFF.